The entry that follows covers one T cell receptor beta chain sequence. Its specificity is not known. This entry belongs to a study of cytomegalovirus exposure and HLA in healthy donors. The study, taken as a whole, reports: Analyses of presence/absence relied on an assumption of roughly uniform sequencing depth across donors.

60 Vbeta and 13 Jbeta primers were used in PCR. Produced via immunoSEQ multiplex PCR; TCRdb's table is partial and in-frame only. The table lists some 150,000 clones, 70% to 80% of them singletons. With V trimmed by 1 base and J by 3 bases, 2 bases remained unmatched. The CDR3 loop spans 14 amino acids. CDR1 is SEHNR, CDR2 FQNEAQ, per germline (reference sequence). This sequence originates from a man aged 25 to 40 in good health and CMV-seropositive. The sequenced sample consisted of PBMCs. The J gene is TRBJ2-5, the V gene TRBV7-9, with TRBD1 identical over 7 bases. CDR3 residues: CASSLVGQKETQYF. The CDR3 nucleotides read TGTGCCAGCAGCTTAGTGGGACAGAAAGAGACCCAGTACTTC.